This T cell receptor beta chain derives from a study of blood T cells in healthy people across ages. Findings of the study overall: The diversity estimates, figures obtained from one million T cells, were considered underestimates.

Then a second PCR, running about 6 to 12 cycles, was carried out with a sample-barcoded 5' primer and a J-beta primer mix. Each of the cDNA molecules was tagged by a template-switch adaptor with 12 random nucleotides. All samples yielded 2.5 million or more CDR3-containing paired-end reads. MiXCR, applied by TCRdb to the 5' RACE reads, yields one record per CDR3 protein. Among 1.5 million to 2 million distinct CDR3 sequences listed, about 35% were seen once. The study recruited healthy Caucasian donors from Russia who were aged roughly 6 to 95. On this clonotype itself: Its antigen is as yet unknown.

V lost 4 bases to trimming and J lost 4 bases, with 14 bases between them. The CDR3 covers 14 residues. Germline CDR1 and CDR2: SGHRS and YFSETQ. Sequences were obtained from blood. The chain carries TRBV5-1 and TRBJ1-1; TRBD1 might be the D (5 bases). The receptor was isolated from a woman aged 25-40 years in good health. The CDR3 DNA sequence: TGCGCCAGCAGCGCCGGGACCTTCGGCACTGAAGCTTTCTTT. Encoded protein: CASSAGTFGTEAFF.